This is a list of T cell receptor beta chains from one sample in a study of metastatic and nonmetastatic thyroid tumors. TCRdb re-called clones from the PCR reads using MiXCR. Of about 15,000 clones listed, about 3.5% are singletons. The sequencing input was tumor tissue. Receptor source: a female donor with papillary thyroid cancer or a benign thyroid nodule (not recorded which). Some clones in this sample may be carry-over from other donors' samples. Each CDR3 is given without its conserved first and last residue.

TRBV11-3	ASSLDLGRAVYTGELF
TRBV11-2	ASSLASTHNRELF
TRBV5-4	ASSPDIAYEQY
TRBV20-1	SARLLPGGANVLT
TRBV7-8	ASSLASSGSGGDTQY
TRBV24-1	ATSLSGGGGANEQF
TRBV28	ASSSVRRGGPNEKLF
TRBV27	ASSLSRTGLYGYT
TRBV12-3/TRBV12-4	ASSFYRGEQY
TRBV6-2/TRBV6-3	ATGPTIRWGYT
TRBV5-1	ASSFGPQGARSEQF
TRBV20-1	SARDPSRGFDEQF
TRBV2	ASSEVGTSGRAI
TRBV11-2	ASSFTGQGSPLH